This TCR beta chain was profiled in a study of T cell responses to AZD1222 COVID-19 vaccine. This CDR3 has 14 residues. V shed 3 bases, J shed 3 bases, and the junction held 5 bases outside the gene matches. Germline V gives CDR1 MNHEY, CDR2 SMNVEV (reference sequence). Study-wide findings and caveats: Unmutated regions of variants are reportedly targeted by nearly half of spike-specific TCRs.

Concerning this clone itself: Its cognate antigen is unknown.

Generated by immunoSEQ multiplex PCR, the TCRdb table keeps only in-frame clones and is missing some. Of around 80,000 clones listed, approximately 89% are singletons. Second-dose recipients at about 4 or about 12 weeks were treated as one pooled group. V is TRBV27 and J is TRBJ2-7; 7 nucleotides agree with TRBD2. The source material was peripheral blood, sampled 28 days after the second AZD1222 dose. This TCR was sampled from an adult who received the AZD1222 COVID-19 vaccine. The CDR3 coding sequence is TGTGCCAGCAGTTTGCCAGGCGGGAGCTACGAGCAGTACTTC. It codes for CASSLPGGSYEQYF.